The clone carrying this T cell receptor (beta chain) has just one count. The antigen is unknown. This record comes from a study of T cell repertoires in cytomegalovirus infection. Overall study: Indicated by public TCR beta signatures were CMV infection and matching HLA type. Broader study findings: Summed public TCR beta family frequency identified CMV carriers bearing the relevant HLA.

TCRdb independently ran MiXCR on the reads; one entry per CDR3 protein. The table records 650,000 to 900,000 distinct CDR3 sequences, about 29% of them present only once. V was clipped by 0 bases and J by 6 bases, with 12 bases between them. Looked up from germline, CDR1 is LGHDT and CDR2 is YNNKEL (reference sequence). CDR3 length equals 16 residues. V usage is TRBV3-1 and J usage is TRBJ1-6; D is uncertain. This specimen consisted of cultured CD8+ T cells from PBMCs, obtained from culture after CMV antigen stimulation. This clonotype was sampled from a human donor in good health (CMV status not recorded). Some clones in this sample may be carry-over from other donors' samples. As DNA, the CDR3 is TGTGCCAGCAGCCAAGAAGGTTTGGGTTTTAATTCACCCCTCCACTTT. Translating gives CASSQEGLGFNSPLHF. The whole variable domain, remainder taken from reference TRBV3-1 and TRBJ1-6, is DTAVSQTPKYLVTQMGNDKSIKCEQNLGHDTMYWYKQDSKKFLKIMFSYNNKELIINETVPNRFSPKSPDKAHLNLHINSLELGDSAVYFCASSQEGLGFNSPLHFGNGTRLTVT.